The clone carrying this T cell receptor (beta chain) was counted a few times. The data were produced by immunoSEQ multiplex PCR, yet TCRdb's version contains in-frame clones alone and is incomplete. The sample records tens of thousands of clones, roughly 92% being singletons. V shed 0 bases, J shed 1 base, and the junction held 1 base outside the gene matches. The CDR3 covers 15 residues. Per the germline V gene, CDR1 is LGHNA and CDR2 is YNFKEQ. These data are taken from a study of T cell changes during pregnancy in multiple sclerosis. The chain combines TRBV4-2 with TRBJ2-5; TRBD2 matches at 8 bases. This TCR derives from a female donor with multiple sclerosis, enrolled in a pregnancy study. This sample comprised peripheral blood, obtained in the first trimester of pregnancy. The CDR3 loop reads CASSQDRGGQETQYF. The CDR3, as DNA: TGTGCCAGCAGCCAAGATCGGGGGGGCCAAGAGACCCAGTACTTC.